Presented here are 11 T cell receptor beta chains from one specimen sequenced in a study of blood T cell repertoires in COVID-19. Profiled with immunoSEQ multiplex PCR; TCRdb holds only in-frame clones, not every one. The sample records roughly 140,000 clones, approximately 86% being singletons. The sequenced sample consisted of PBMCs or T cells enriched from blood (not recorded which). The receptors come from a woman aged 40-49 years who had recovered from COVID-19.

The V and J genes are TRBV24-1 and TRBJ2-2, with D unclear. This CDR3 spans 14 amino acids. V gave up 2 bases and J gave up 4 bases, with 7 bases separating them. Germline CDR1 KGHDR, CDR2 SFDVKD. CDR3: CATSDSRITGELFF. The CDR3 DNA reads TGTGCCACCAGTGATTCGAGGATCACCGGGGAGCTGTTTTTT.

Only a few counts were recorded for this clone. Other DNA sequences within the sample encode an identical CDR3. The chain links TRBV30 to TRBJ1-2; D not resolved. CDR1 and CDR2 (germline): GTSNPN, SVGIG (reference sequence). Trimming took 4 bases from V and 2 from J, leaving 8 bases between them. The CDR3 is 12 residues long. The CDR3 loop reads CAWTGGNYGYTF. The CDR3, as DNA: TGTGCCTGGACCGGAGGGAACTATGGCTACACCTTC. The full variable domain, with the rest looked up from reference TRBV30 and TRBJ1-2, is SQTIHQWPATLVQPVGSPLSLECTVEGTSNPNLYWYRQAAGRGLQLLFYSVGIGQISSEVPQNLSASRPQDRQFILSSKKLLLSDSGFYLCAWTGGNYGYTFGSGTRLTVV.

The table lists this clone with a few counts. The rearrangement links TRBV3-1 (or the pseudogene TRBV3-2) to TRBJ2-7; weak D call: TRBD1 (5 bases). The CDR3 length is 13 residues. Germline V gene lookup returns CDR1 LGHDT and CDR2 YNNKEL (reference sequence). The germline V and J ends were trimmed by 1 base and 10 bases, with 14 bases remaining between them. CDR3 nucleotide sequence: TGTGCCAGCAGCCAAGGGGCAGGGTTGGAACAGTACTTC. This translates into CASSQGAGLEQYF.

For the CDR3, the DNA is TGTGCCAGCAGTTTCGGGAGTGCCGACACAGATACGCAGTATTTT. Translated: CASSFGSADTDTQYF. The V and J genes are TRBV27 and TRBJ2-3; D perhaps matches TRBD2 (6 bases). The V and J ends lost 3 bases and 2 bases respectively, with 12 bases between them. The V gene's germline CDR1 is MNHEY and CDR2 SMNVEV (reference sequence). The CDR3 has 15 amino acids.

This rearrangement joins TRBV4-1 to TRBJ2-3; 9 bases line up with TRBD2. This CDR3 spans 14 amino acids. Trimming cost V 3 bases and J 6 bases; bases outside gene matches: 4. CDR1 is MGHRA and CDR2 is YSYEKL in the germline V gene. Here the CDR3 reads CASSQGGGADTQYF. The CDR3 bases are TGCGCCAGCAGCCAGGGCGGGGGGGCGGATACGCAGTATTTT.

The chain links TRBV6-1 to TRBJ1-2; 8 positions agree with TRBD1. The V and J ends lost 0 bases and 8 bases, in that order; junction bases with no gene match: 5. There are 14 residues in the CDR3. The V gene's germline CDR1 is MNHNS and CDR2 SASEGT. The CDR3 DNA reads as TGTGCCAGCAGTGAAGCTTGGCAGGGGGCAGGCTACACCTTC. It specifies CASSEAWQGAGYTF.

The J gene is TRBJ1-1, the V gene TRBV30; D gene unclear. Trimming removed 4 bases from V and 7 bases from J, with 22 bases in between. The CDR3 has 15 residues. Germline values: CDR1 GTSNPN, CDR2 SVGIG (reference sequence). The CDR3 reads CAWNRIDPNSYEAFF. The CDR3 region has the DNA TGTGCCTGGAATCGGATTGATCCGAATAGCTATGAAGCTTTCTTT.

The chain joins TRBV4-1 to TRBJ1-5; D is possibly TRBD1 (6 bases). Trimming stripped 4 bases from V and 5 bases from J, with 15 bases between. CDR1 and CDR2 (germline): MGHRA, YSYEKL. The CDR3 covers 15 residues. The CDR3 loop is CASSPGDRPDQPQHF. CDR3 in DNA: TGCGCCAGCAGCCCAGGAGACAGGCCCGATCAGCCCCAGCATTTT.

The V and J genes are TRBV7-3 and TRBJ1-6; no reliable D call. Trimming pared 0 bases from V and 4 bases from J, leaving 10 bases between. CDR1 is SGHTA, CDR2 FQGTGA, per germline. This CDR3 is built from 16 residues. In nucleotides, the CDR3 is TGTGCCAGCAGCTTAACTTTTGGCAGTTATAATTCACCCCTCCACTTT. This sequence encodes CASSLTFGSYNSPLHF.

The V and J genes are TRBV7-9 and TRBJ1-4; D remains unclear. The V end was cut by 5 bases, the J end by 5 bases, with 21 bases between. This CDR3 spans 17 amino acids. Germline V CDR1 and CDR2: SEHNR, FQNEAQ (reference sequence). This CDR3 reads CASSHTDGADSNEKLFF. The CDR3 region has the DNA TGTGCCAGCAGCCACACCGACGGAGCGGATAGCAATGAAAAACTGTTTTTT.

The chain joins TRBV19 to TRBJ1-2; D is unclear. The germline V gene has CDR1 LNHDA and CDR2 SQIVND (reference sequence). The CDR3 totals 13 residues. Trimming removed 3 bases at V and 5 bases at J, with 10 bases between. CDR3 nucleotide sequence: TGTGCCAGTAGTATGGGCCGGGGTTATGGCTACACCTTC. It is translated as CASSMGRGYGYTF.